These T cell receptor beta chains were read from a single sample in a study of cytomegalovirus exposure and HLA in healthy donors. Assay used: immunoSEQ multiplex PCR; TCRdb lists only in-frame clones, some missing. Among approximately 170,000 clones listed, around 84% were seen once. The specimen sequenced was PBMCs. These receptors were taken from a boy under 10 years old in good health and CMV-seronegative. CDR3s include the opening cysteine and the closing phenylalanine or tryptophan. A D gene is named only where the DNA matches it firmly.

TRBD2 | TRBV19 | CASSISGTDTDTQYF
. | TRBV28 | CASSSPLNTEAFF
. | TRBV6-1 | CAIGADQPQHF
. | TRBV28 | CASSLARQPQHF
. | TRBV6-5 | CASSYGQASYEQYF
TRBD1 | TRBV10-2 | CASSEETGRYNEQFF
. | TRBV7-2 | CASSFSVGYTF
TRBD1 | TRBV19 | CASSPRQGDYNEQFF
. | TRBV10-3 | CAIRDSSYNEQFF
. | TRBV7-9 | CASSTYEKLFF
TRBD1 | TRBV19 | CASSSGQPNSPLHF
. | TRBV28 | CASSGTPIYEQYF
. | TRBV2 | CASSDGSDWTVKEPQHF
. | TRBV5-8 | CASRLTGLIYEQYF
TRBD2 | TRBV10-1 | CASSEREGHEQFF
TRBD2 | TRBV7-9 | CASSLATSGIKNNEQFF
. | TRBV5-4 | CASSLFQGTGYTF
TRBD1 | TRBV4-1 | CASSQDLGTGGPEQYF
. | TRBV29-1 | CSVEGPETGELFF
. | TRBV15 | CATSARLTPGLSSYNEQFF
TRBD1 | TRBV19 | CASSISQGADTQYF
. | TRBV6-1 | CASSEERDSGNGYTF
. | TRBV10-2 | CASTLGSGPNTEAFF
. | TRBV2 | CASSGGGNRNQPQHF
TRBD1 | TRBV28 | CASSLRTGGSQPQHF
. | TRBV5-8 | CASSGEDGYTF
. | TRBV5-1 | CASSSTAGSREQYF
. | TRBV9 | CASSVGPRRRDYGYTF
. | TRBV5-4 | CASSSRDMEGYTF